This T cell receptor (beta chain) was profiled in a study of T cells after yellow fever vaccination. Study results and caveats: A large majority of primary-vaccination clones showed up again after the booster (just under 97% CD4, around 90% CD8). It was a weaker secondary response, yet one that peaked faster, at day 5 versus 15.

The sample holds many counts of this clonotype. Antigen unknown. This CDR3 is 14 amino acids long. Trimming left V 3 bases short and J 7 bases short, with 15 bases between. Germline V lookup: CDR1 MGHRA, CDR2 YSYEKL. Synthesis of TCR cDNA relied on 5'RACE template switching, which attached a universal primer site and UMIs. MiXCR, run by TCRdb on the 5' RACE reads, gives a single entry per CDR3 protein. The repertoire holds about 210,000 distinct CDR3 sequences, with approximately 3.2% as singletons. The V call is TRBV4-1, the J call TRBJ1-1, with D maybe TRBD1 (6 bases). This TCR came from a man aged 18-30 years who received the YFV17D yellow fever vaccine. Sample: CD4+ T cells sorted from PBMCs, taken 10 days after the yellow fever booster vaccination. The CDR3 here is CASSHTTGSGEAFF. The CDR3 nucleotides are TGCGCCAGCAGCCACACCACAGGGTCGGGTGAAGCTTTCTTT.